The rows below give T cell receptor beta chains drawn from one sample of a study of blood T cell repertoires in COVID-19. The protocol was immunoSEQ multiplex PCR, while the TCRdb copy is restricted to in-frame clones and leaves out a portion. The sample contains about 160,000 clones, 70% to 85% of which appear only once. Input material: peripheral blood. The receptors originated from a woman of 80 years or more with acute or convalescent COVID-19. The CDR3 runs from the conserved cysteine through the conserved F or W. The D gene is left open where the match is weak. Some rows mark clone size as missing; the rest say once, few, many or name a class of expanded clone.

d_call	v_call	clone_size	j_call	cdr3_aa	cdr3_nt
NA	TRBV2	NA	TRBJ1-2	CASSETEGGYTF	TGTGCCAGCAGTGAAACGGAGGGCGGCTACACCTTC
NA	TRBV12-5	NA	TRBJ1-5	CASGLAQGPGIQPQHF	TGTGCTAGTGGTTTGGCGCAGGGGCCCGGGATTCAGCCCCAGCATTTT
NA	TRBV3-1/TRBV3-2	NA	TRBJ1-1	CASSQALRTGEAFF	TGTGCCAGCAGCCAAGCCCTTAGGACGGGAGAAGCTTTCTTT
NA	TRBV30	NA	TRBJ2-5	CAWSKSGQETQYF	TGTGCCTGGAGTAAAAGCGGGCAAGAGACCCAGTACTTC
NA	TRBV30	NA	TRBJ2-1	CAWGDGGRMGNEQFF	TGTGCCTGGGGGGATGGGGGGAGGATGGGCAATGAGCAGTTCTTC
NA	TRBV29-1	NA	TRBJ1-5	CSVGGGHQPQHF	TGCAGCGTTGGTGGCGGTCATCAGCCCCAGCATTTT
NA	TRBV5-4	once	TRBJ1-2	CASSLGLQGPGTNYGYTF	TGTGCCAGCAGCCTAGGGCTACAGGGACCGGGGACTAACTATGGCTACACCTTC
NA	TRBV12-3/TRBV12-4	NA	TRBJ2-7	CASSLAGYEQYF	TGTGCCAGCAGTTTAGCCGGCTACGAGCAGTACTTC
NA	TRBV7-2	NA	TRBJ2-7	CASSYGDTLSYEQYF	TGTGCCAGCAGCTACGGGGACACCCTATCCTACGAGCAGTACTTC
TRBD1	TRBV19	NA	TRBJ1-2	CASSAGRDRVSHYGYTF	TGTGCCAGTAGCGCGGGTCGGGACAGAGTATCCCACTATGGCTACACCTTC
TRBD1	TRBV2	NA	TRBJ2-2	CASMRTGTPGELFF	TGTGCCAGCATGCGGACAGGGACCCCCGGGGAGCTGTTTTTT
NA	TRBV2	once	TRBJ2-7	CASSVQRVGYEQYF	TGTGCCAGCAGTGTGCAGCGGGTAGGCTACGAGCAGTACTTC
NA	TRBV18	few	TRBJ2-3	CASSPPIRVDTQYF	TGTGCCAGCTCACCACCGATCAGGGTCGATACGCAGTATTTT
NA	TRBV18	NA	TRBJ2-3	CASSPDSQDTQYF	TGTGCCAGCTCACCGGACTCACAGGATACGCAGTATTTT
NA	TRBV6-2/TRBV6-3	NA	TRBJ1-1	CASSSDRNTEAFF	TGTGCCAGCAGCTCCGACAGGAACACTGAAGCTTTCTTT
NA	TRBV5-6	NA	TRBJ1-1	CASSLGTNTEAFF	TGTGCCAGCAGCTTAGGGACAAACACTGAAGCTTTCTTT
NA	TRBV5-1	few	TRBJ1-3	CASSISGGAGNTIYF	TGCGCCAGCAGCATCTCTGGGGGGGCTGGAAACACCATATATTTT
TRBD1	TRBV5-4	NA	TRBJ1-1	CASSLEGQGLEAFF	TGTGCCAGCAGCTTGGAGGGACAGGGCCTTGAAGCTTTCTTT
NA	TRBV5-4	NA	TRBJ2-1	CASSGRTGTYNEQFF	TGTGCCAGCAGCGGAAGGACTGGCACTTACAATGAGCAGTTCTTC
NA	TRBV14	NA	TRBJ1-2	CASSQDRQTGSGYTF	TGTGCCAGCAGCCAAGATCGTCAAACAGGGAGCGGCTACACCTTC
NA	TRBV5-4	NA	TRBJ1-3	CASSSPHSGNTIYF	TGTGCCAGCAGCTCCCCCCACTCTGGAAACACCATATATTTT
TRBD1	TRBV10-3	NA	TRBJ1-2	CAINGQGSGYGYTF	TGTGCCATCAATGGACAGGGTAGCGGCTATGGCTACACCTTC
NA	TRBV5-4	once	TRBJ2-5	CASSGSSETQYF	TGTGCCAGCAGTGGGAGCAGTGAGACCCAGTACTTC
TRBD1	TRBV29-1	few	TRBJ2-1	CSVGTGGSYNEQFF	TGCAGCGTGGGGACAGGGGGATCCTACAATGAGCAGTTCTTC
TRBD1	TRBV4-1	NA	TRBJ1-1	CASSRDHATGANTEAFF	TGCGCCAGCAGCCGAGACCACGCTACAGGGGCGAACACTGAAGCTTTCTTT
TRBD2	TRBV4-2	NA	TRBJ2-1	CASSQKGSGSNEQFF	TGTGCCAGCAGCCAAAAGGGGAGCGGGAGCAATGAGCAGTTCTTC
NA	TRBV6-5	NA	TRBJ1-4	CASSPRAGNEKLFF	TGTGCCAGCAGTCCCAGGGCCGGGAATGAAAAACTGTTTTTT
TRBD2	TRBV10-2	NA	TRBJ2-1	CASAPRPGLNYHNEQFF	TGCGCCAGCGCCCCCCGACCGGGACTAAATTACCACAATGAGCAGTTCTTC
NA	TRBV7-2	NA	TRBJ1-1	CASSLENRFTEAFF	TGTGCCAGCAGCCTGGAAAACAGATTCACTGAAGCTTTCTTT
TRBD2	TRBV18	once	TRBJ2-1	CASSPASGDNEQFF	TGTGCCAGCTCACCCGCAAGCGGGGACAATGAGCAGTTCTTC
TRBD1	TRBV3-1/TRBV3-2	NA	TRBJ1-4	CASSPRDRDEKLFF	TGTGCCAGCAGCCCCCGGGACAGGGACGAAAAACTGTTTTTT
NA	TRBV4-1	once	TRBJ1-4	CASSQEWQGREKLFF	TGCGCCAGCAGCCAAGAGTGGCAGGGTAGGGAAAAACTGTTTTTT
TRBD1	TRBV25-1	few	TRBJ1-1	CASSEWTGVTEAFF	TGTGCCAGCAGTGAATGGACAGGGGTAACTGAAGCTTTCTTT
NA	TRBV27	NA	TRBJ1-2	CASSFSGSNYGYTF	TGTGCCAGCAGCTTCTCGGGAAGTAACTATGGCTACACCTTC
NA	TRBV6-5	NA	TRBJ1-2	CASASLTGYGYTF	TGTGCCAGCGCTTCCTTAACAGGCTATGGCTACACCTTC
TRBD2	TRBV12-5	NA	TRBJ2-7	CASVLAGGDYEQYF	TGTGCTAGTGTCTTAGCGGGAGGAGATTACGAGCAGTACTTC
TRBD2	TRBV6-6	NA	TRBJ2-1	CASSPSPRFSGSRNEQFF	TGTGCCAGCAGTCCTAGCCCAAGATTTAGCGGGAGTAGGAATGAGCAGTTCTTC
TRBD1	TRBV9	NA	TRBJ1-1	CASSASTGVNTEAFF	TGTGCCAGCAGCGCGTCGACAGGGGTTAACACTGAAGCTTTCTTT
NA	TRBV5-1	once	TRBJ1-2	CASSLGTVFDYGYTF	TGCGCCAGCAGCTTGGGGACAGTGTTCGACTATGGCTACACCTTC
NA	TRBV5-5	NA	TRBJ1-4	CASSWEGLGNEKLFF	TGTGCCAGCAGCTGGGAGGGGCTGGGTAATGAAAAACTGTTTTTT